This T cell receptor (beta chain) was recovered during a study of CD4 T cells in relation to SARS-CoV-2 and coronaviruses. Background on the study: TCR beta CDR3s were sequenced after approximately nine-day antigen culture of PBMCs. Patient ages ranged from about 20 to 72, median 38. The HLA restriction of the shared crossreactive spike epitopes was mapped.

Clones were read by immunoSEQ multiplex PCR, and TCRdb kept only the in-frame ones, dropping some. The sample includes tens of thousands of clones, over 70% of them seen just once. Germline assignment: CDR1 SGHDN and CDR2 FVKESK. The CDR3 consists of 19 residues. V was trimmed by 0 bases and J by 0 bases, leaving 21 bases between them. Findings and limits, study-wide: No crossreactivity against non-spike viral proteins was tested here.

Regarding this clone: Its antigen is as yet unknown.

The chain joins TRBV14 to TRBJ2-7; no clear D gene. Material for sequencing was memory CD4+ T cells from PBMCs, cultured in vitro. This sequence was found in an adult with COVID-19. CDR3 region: CASSQDQLQGQFSSYEQYF. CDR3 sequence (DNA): TGTGCCAGCAGCCAAGATCAGTTGCAAGGGCAGTTCAGCTCCTACGAGCAGTACTTC.